This T cell receptor (beta chain) derives from a study of blood T cell repertoires in COVID-19. Germline-derived CDR1 and CDR2 are LNHDA and SQIVND (reference sequence). The length of the CDR3 is 13 residues. V was clipped by 6 bases and J by 8 bases; unmatched bases: 3. Clones were read by immunoSEQ multiplex PCR, and TCRdb kept only the in-frame ones, dropping some. The table includes roughly 60,000 clones, approximately 92% detected once. Sample: peripheral blood. The V gene is TRBV19, the J gene TRBJ1-6; 8 bases are a match to TRBD1. The TCR was taken from a human donor in a cohort sampled during active COVID-19. The CDR3 DNA follows: TGTGCCAGTAGCCGACAGGGGTATTCACCCCTCCACTTT. Residues: CASSRQGYSPLHF.